Shown below are 21 T cell receptor beta chains from a single sample sequenced in a study of cytomegalovirus exposure and HLA in healthy donors. Generated by immunoSEQ multiplex PCR, the TCRdb table keeps only in-frame clones and is missing some. The sample holds about 150,000 clones, 65% to 90% seen once. Input material: PBMCs. The receptors derive from a young man in good health and CMV-seropositive.

V gene TRBV27 combines with J gene TRBJ2-2; a possible D gene is TRBD1 (6 bases). The germline gives CDR1 MNHEY, CDR2 SMNVEV (reference sequence). V was shortened by 10 bases and J by 1 base, with 19 bases between the two germline ends. The CDR3 length is 16 residues. CDR3 sequence (DNA): TGTGCCACACTACTGCACAGGACAGAGAACACCGGGGAGCTGTTTTTT. Protein: CATLLHRTENTGELFF.

This chain joins TRBV19 and TRBJ2-7; a weak D match, TRBD2 (6 bases). The CDR3 spans 15 residues. The germline CDR1 and CDR2 sequences are LNHDA and SQIVND (reference sequence). The V end was cut by 4 bases, the J end by 4 bases, with 17 bases between. DNA for the CDR3: TGTGCCAGTAGTAGTGCGGGATCCCAGTATTACGAGCAGTACTTC. Amino acid sequence: CASSSAGSQYYEQYF.

The J gene is TRBJ2-1, the V gene TRBV5-1, with TRBD1 matching over 8 bases. In germline, CDR1 is SGHRS, CDR2 YFSETQ. This CDR3 is 14 amino acids long. J gave up 5 bases and V 4 bases, and 5 bases lay outside the gene matches. In DNA, the CDR3 is TGCGCCAGCAGCGGTGGGACAGGACACAATGAGCAGTTCTTC. Residues: CASSGGTGHNEQFF.

The chain couples TRBV12-5 to TRBJ2-5; 14 nucleotides match TRBD2. CDR3 length equals 15 residues. V gave up 5 bases and J gave up 5 bases; unmatched junction bases: 4. The germline V gene encodes CDR1 LGHNT and CDR2 FRNRAP. The CDR3 DNA reads TGTGCTAGTGGTAACTGGACTAGCGGGAGGGAGACCCAGTACTTC. Translating gives CASGNWTSGRETQYF.

The rearrangement uses TRBV15 and TRBJ1-5; D perhaps matches TRBD1 (5 bases). The germline V and J ends were trimmed by 5 bases and 6 bases, with 11 bases remaining between them. Per the germline V gene, CDR1 is LNHNV and CDR2 is YYDKDF (reference sequence). The CDR3 totals 13 residues. The CDR3 sequence: CATSERGSQPQHF. DNA of the CDR3: TGTGCCACCAGCGAGCGGGGGAGTCAGCCCCAGCATTTT.

V is TRBV6-1 and J is TRBJ2-7; 8 bases fit TRBD1. Germline V gene data show CDR1 as MNHNS and CDR2 as SASEGT. This CDR3 contains 14 residues. With 5 bases clipped from V and 3 bases from J, the junction kept 6 bases outside the gene matches. The CDR3 sequence: CASSFTGTGYEQYF. In nucleotides, the CDR3 is TGTGCCAGCAGTTTTACCGGGACAGGCTACGAGCAGTACTTC.

J is TRBJ2-3 and V is TRBV6-5; no clear D. This CDR3 comprises 12 residues. V lost 5 bases, J lost 3 bases, and 6 bases lay in between. The germline V gene has CDR1 MNHEY and CDR2 SVGAGI. CDR3 DNA: TGTGCCAGCAGTGAACATACAGATACGCAGTATTTT. It translates to CASSEHTDTQYF.

The chain joins TRBV6-1 to TRBJ1-4; no clear D. Between the trimmed V and J ends, which lost 6 bases and 7 bases, there was a span of 9 bases. This CDR3 has 12 residues. CDR1 and CDR2 (germline): MNHNS, SASEGT. The CDR3 coding sequence is TGTGCCAGCAGGACCGAGGGTGAAAAACTGTTTTTT. It encodes CASRTEGEKLFF.

The rearrangement joins TRBV29-1 to TRBJ2-3, with TRBD1 matching 8 bases. There are 13 residues in the CDR3. V gave up 7 bases and J gave up 2 bases; unmatched junction bases: 5. From germline, CDR1 is SQVTM and CDR2 ANQGSEA. The CDR3 bases are TGCAGCGCCGGACAGGGTAACACAGATACGCAGTATTTT. Amino acid sequence: CSAGQGNTDTQYF.

This clone was observed a handful of times. The chain has TRBV7-8 and TRBJ1-2; 8 bases map to TRBD1. J lost 4 bases, V lost 5 bases, and 3 bases had no gene match. The CDR3 has 13 residues. CDR1 is SGHVS, CDR2 FQNEAQ, per germline. The CDR3: CASSPGTGYGYTF. The CDR3 coding sequence is TGTGCCAGCAGCCCGGGGACAGGCTATGGCTACACCTTC. Filled out from reference TRBV7-8 and TRBJ1-2, the complete variable domain reads GAGVSQSPRYKVAKRGQDVALRCDPISGHVSLFWYQQALGQGPEFLTYFQNEAQLDKSGLPSDRFFAERPEGSVSTLKIQRTQQEDSAVYLCASSPGTGYGYTFGSGTRLTVV.

V usage is TRBV10-3 and J usage is TRBJ2-3, with 7 bases that match TRBD2. Trimming cost V 1 base and J 0 bases; bases outside gene matches: 4. Germline V CDR1 and CDR2: ENHRY, SYGVKD. CDR3 length: 16 amino acids. CDR3 region: CAISEYGSGSTDTQYF. The CDR3, as DNA: TGTGCCATCAGTGAGTATGGTAGCGGGAGCACAGATACGCAGTATTTT.

This clone has just a few counts. The genes are TRBV27 and TRBJ1-1; D unclear. Between the trimmed V and J ends, which lost 7 bases and 7 bases, there was a span of 16 bases. This CDR3 is built from 13 residues. In germline, CDR1 is MNHEY, CDR2 SMNVEV (reference sequence). The CDR3 is CASKRGDSGEAFF. DNA of the CDR3: TGTGCCAGCAAACGTGGGGATAGCGGTGAAGCTTTCTTT.

This clone occurred a few times. V gene TRBV6-4 combines with J gene TRBJ2-1; no definite D call. V lost 4 bases to trimming and J lost 0 bases, with 4 bases between them. CDR1 is MRHNA and CDR2 is SNTAGT in the germline V gene. This CDR3 comprises 13 residues. In nucleotides, the CDR3 is TGTGCCAGCAGTGCAAACTCCTACAATGAGCAGTTCTTC. It specifies CASSANSYNEQFF.

The chain links TRBV7-9 to TRBJ2-5, with 11 nucleotides matching TRBD2. CDR1 is SEHNR, CDR2 FQNEAQ, per germline (reference sequence). The CDR3 has 15 residues. After removal of 2 bases from V and 3 bases from J, the junction contained 2 bases not matched to a gene. The CDR3 DNA follows: TGTGCCAGCAGCTTACTAGCGGGAGGAAAAGAGACCCAGTACTTC. Amino acids: CASSLLAGGKETQYF. Variable domain in full (rest from reference TRBV7-9 and TRBJ2-5): DTGVSQNPRHKITKRGQNVTFRCDPISEHNRLYWYRQTLGQGPEFLTYFQNEAQLEKSRLLSDRFSAERPKGSFSTLEIQRTEQGDSAMYLCASSLLAGGKETQYFGPGTRLLVL.

V is TRBV5-6 and J is TRBJ2-3; D is ambiguous. This CDR3 is built from 14 residues. Trimming pared 1 base from V and 1 base from J, leaving 7 bases between. Germline-derived CDR1 and CDR2 are SGHDT and YYEEEE. CDR3 bases: TGTGCCAGCAGCTTGATGGCAGGCACAGATACGCAGTATTTT. It encodes CASSLMAGTDTQYF.

Written as DNA, the CDR3 is TGTGCCAGTAGTATAGATCGGGGGAATGAGCAGTTCTTC. It yields the protein CASSIDRGNEQFF. This chain connects TRBV19 to TRBJ2-1; D possibly corresponds to TRBD2 (6 bases). Germline V gene sequence: CDR1 LNHDA, CDR2 SQIVND (reference sequence). This CDR3 is 13 amino acids long. The V gene lost 0 bases and the J gene lost 7 bases, with 7 bases spanning the gap.

The chain joins TRBV19 to TRBJ2-7, with a weak D call TRBD1 (5 bases). This CDR3 is 15 amino acids long. CDR1 and CDR2 from the germline V gene are LNHDA and SQIVND (reference sequence). Deletions cut 3 bases from V and 2 bases from J, with 14 bases between. CDR3 in amino acids: CASSMRSGHTYEQYF. CDR3 nucleotide sequence: TGTGCCAGTAGTATGCGGTCAGGACATACCTACGAGCAGTACTTC. The full variable domain, in which reference TRBV19 and TRBJ2-7 provide the parts outside the CDR3, is DGGITQSPKYLFRKEGQNVTLSCEQNLNHDAMYWYRQDPGQGLRLIYYSQIVNDFQKGDIAEGYSVSREKKESFPLTVTSAQKNPTAFYLCASSMRSGHTYEQYFGPGTRLTVT.

This clone was seen a single time. This sequence joins TRBV2 and TRBJ2-7; D is undetermined. The CDR3 sequence is 13 residues long. Trimming cost V 8 bases and J 0 bases, with 11 bases left between them. Germline CDR1 SNHLY, CDR2 FYNNEI. The CDR3: CASSSSFSYEQYF. As DNA, the CDR3 is TGTGCCAGCTCGTCTTCCTTCTCCTACGAGCAGTACTTC.

The genes are TRBV16 and TRBJ1-1; D is uncertain. Germline CDR1 KGHSY, CDR2 FQNENV. The CDR3 contains 13 residues. Trimming stripped 4 bases from V and 7 bases from J, with 13 bases between. The CDR3 is CASSPPPGNEAFF. DNA of the CDR3: TGTGCCAGCAGCCCCCCACCAGGTAATGAAGCTTTCTTT. The full variable domain, rest sourced from reference TRBV16 and TRBJ1-1, is GEEVAQTPKHLVRGEGQKAKLYCAPIKGHSYVFWYQQVLKNEFKFLISFQNENVFDETGMPKERFSAKCLPNSPCSLEIQATKLEDSAVYFCASSPPPGNEAFFGQGTRLTVV.

The rearrangement uses TRBV30 and TRBJ2-5; 8 positions match TRBD2. J was trimmed by 5 bases and V by 4 bases; bases with no gene match: 6. The germline V gene has CDR1 GTSNPN and CDR2 SVGIG (reference sequence). CDR3 size: 13 residues. The CDR3 loop is CAWTGTGGETQYF. DNA of the CDR3: TGTGCCTGGACTGGAACGGGAGGGGAGACCCAGTACTTC.

The chain uses TRBV4-1 and TRBJ1-4; D is undetermined. The CDR3 is 14 amino acids. V gave up 0 bases and J gave up 8 bases, with 10 bases separating them. Germline CDR1 MGHRA, CDR2 YSYEKL. The CDR3 sequence: CASSQDSNKEKLFF. CDR3 sequence (DNA): TGCGCCAGCAGCCAAGACTCGAACAAGGAAAAACTGTTTTTT.